The rows below give T cell receptor beta chains drawn from one sample of a study of radiotherapy plus CTLA-4 blockade in lung cancer. Profiled with immunoSEQ multiplex PCR; TCRdb holds only in-frame clones, not every one. The sample lists 89,000 or so clones; 82% were seen once. The sample consisted of peripheral blood, taken from a patient treated with radiotherapy plus ipilimumab. The receptors originated from a human donor with non-small cell lung cancer who had a partial response to radiotherapy plus ipilimumab. Both conserved end residues are part of each CDR3. The order of the fields is D gene, V gene, J gene, clone size, CDR3 DNA, CDR3 protein. D genes are given only for firm matches. Size is stated for part of the rows, as once, few or many counts, or as a class when the clone is expanded.

TRBD2	TRBV4-1	TRBJ2-2	.	TGCGCCAGCAGCCCGCACGCGGGAGGGCCAACCGGGGAGCTGTTTTTT	CASSPHAGGPTGELFF
.	TRBV9	TRBJ1-5	.	TGTGCCAGCAGCTCGAAGGGACTGCCGAATCAGCCCCAGCATTTT	CASSSKGLPNQPQHF
.	TRBV11-2	TRBJ2-3	.	TGTGCCAGCAGCCGTCTGGGGGGAGAGAGGACAGATACGCAGTATTTT	CASSRLGGERTDTQYF
.	TRBV7-9	TRBJ1-1	.	TGTGCCAGCAGCTTGGGGGGAGCGGACACTGAAGCTTTCTTT	CASSLGGADTEAFF
TRBD2	TRBV30	TRBJ2-5	.	TGTGCCTGGAGTGCCGGGAGGGAGACCCAGTACTTC	CAWSAGRETQYF
.	TRBV6-5	TRBJ2-3	.	TGTGCCAGCAGGTCCTCCGCAGATACGCAGTATTTT	CASRSSADTQYF
.	TRBV15	TRBJ2-7	.	TGTGCCACCAGCAGAGGGGGCGGTTCCTACGAGCAGTACTTC	CATSRGGGSYEQYF
.	TRBV28	TRBJ2-7	once	TGTGCCAGCACCCCCGGGTTCTCCGAGCAGTACTTC	CASTPGFSEQYF
.	TRBV14	TRBJ1-3	.	TGTGCCAGCAGCCAAGATCTGCAGGGCGAAGGAACGCTCTCTGGAAACACCATATATTTT	CASSQDLQGEGTLSGNTIYF
TRBD1	TRBV7-8	TRBJ1-5	.	TGTGCCAGCAGCCGGACAGGGACGAATCAGCCCCAGCATTTT	CASSRTGTNQPQHF
TRBD2	TRBV7-9	TRBJ2-1	.	TGTGCCAGCAGCACCCTAGCGGGAAGGGAGAATGAGCAGTTCTTC	CASSTLAGRENEQFF
.	TRBV28	TRBJ2-7	.	TGTGCCAGCAGTCCGAATTACCCCGAGACAGGAAGCGAGCAGTACTTC	CASSPNYPETGSEQYF
TRBD2	TRBV18	TRBJ2-7	.	TGTGCCAGCTCACCTTTAGCGGGAGAGGGGATTAGCTCCTACGAGCAGTACTTC	CASSPLAGEGISSYEQYF
.	TRBV7-2	TRBJ2-7	.	TGTGCCAGCAGCCGCAGGGTGTTGTGGGAGCAGTACTTC	CASSRRVLWEQYF
TRBD1	TRBV10-1	TRBJ2-7	.	TGCGCCAGCAGTGAGGCCCAGACAGGGAGAACCTACGAGCAGTACTTC	CASSEAQTGRTYEQYF
TRBD2	TRBV4-2	TRBJ2-5	.	TGTGCCAGCAGCCAAGAGGGTCTAGCGGGAGAGACTCAGTACTTC	CASSQEGLAGETQYF
.	TRBV9	TRBJ2-2	.	TGTGCCAGCAGCGTCGGGGGATGGGGCACCGGGGAGCTGTTTTTT	CASSVGGWGTGELFF
.	TRBV10-3	TRBJ1-2	.	TGTGCCATCAGGGACAATGGCTACACCTTC	CAIRDNGYTF
.	TRBV19	TRBJ2-2	.	TGTGCCAGTAGTATGGCACAGGGAGAGTACACCGGGGAGCTGTTTTTT	CASSMAQGEYTGELFF
TRBD1	TRBV30	TRBJ1-4	.	TGTGCCTGGATGGGGCAGGGGGCTACCGGGGAAAAACTGTTTTTT	CAWMGQGATGEKLFF
.	TRBV5-1	TRBJ2-5	.	TGCGTCAGCAGCCAAGGGACTTTTCAAGAGACCCAGTACTTC	CVSSQGTFQETQYF
.	TRBV13	TRBJ2-7	.	TGTGCCAGCAGCACCAGTTCAGGGTCTGGTAAGCAGTACTTC	CASSTSSGSGKQYF
.	TRBV28	TRBJ2-7	.	TGTGCCAGCAGTTATTCGGCGGCACACTCCTACGAGCAGTACTTC	CASSYSAAHSYEQYF
.	TRBV29-1	TRBJ2-5	.	TGCAGCGTCCGGGACAAATCTGCGTACCAAGAGACCCAGTACTTC	CSVRDKSAYQETQYF
.	TRBV28	TRBJ1-4	.	TGTGCCAGCAGTCACGAGGCAGTGACTAATGAAAAACTGTTTTTT	CASSHEAVTNEKLFF
TRBD2	TRBV7-2	TRBJ2-7	.	TGTGCCAGCAGCTACTCCGGGACTAGCGGGGGGAACTCCTACGAGCAGTACTTC	CASSYSGTSGGNSYEQYF
.	TRBV5-6	TRBJ1-5	.	TGTGCCAGCAGCTTGGGGGGACGGGGGGGCAATCAGCCCCAGCATTTT	CASSLGGRGGNQPQHF
TRBD1	TRBV5-1	TRBJ1-1	.	TGCGCCAGCAGCCTGGGGCCAGGGGGGACAGCCGCTGAAGCTTTCTTT	CASSLGPGGTAAEAFF
.	TRBV27	TRBJ1-4	.	TGTGCCAGCAGTCCTCAGGGGCTCCCAACTAATGAAAAACTGTTTTTT	CASSPQGLPTNEKLFF
TRBD1	TRBV7-2	TRBJ1-2	.	TGTGCCAGCAGTCTAGTCGGACAGGGAAACTATGGCTACACCTTC	CASSLVGQGNYGYTF
TRBD1	TRBV29-1	TRBJ1-2	.	TGCAGCGTTGAAGAGGCAGGGGGCTATTATGGCTACACCTTC	CSVEEAGGYYGYTF
TRBD2	TRBV28	TRBJ2-1	.	TGTGCCAGCCATGGGAGGGGCTACAATGAGCAGTTCTTC	CASHGRGYNEQFF
TRBD2	TRBV7-2	TRBJ2-2	.	TGTGCCAGCAGCCTCGGGACTAGCGGAGCCACCGGGGAGCTGTTTTTT	CASSLGTSGATGELFF
TRBD2	TRBV2	TRBJ2-3	.	TGTGCCAGCAACATGGGGGGGGGAGATACGCAGTATTTT	CASNMGGGDTQYF
TRBD1	TRBV19	TRBJ1-1	.	TGTGCCAGTAGTATTCAGGGGGCCACTGAAGCTTTCTTT	CASSIQGATEAFF
.	TRBV5-8	TRBJ2-5	.	TGTGCCAGCAGCCGGACTATCCAAGAGACCCAGTACTTC	CASSRTIQETQYF
TRBD2	TRBV18	TRBJ2-1	.	TGTGCCAGCTCACCACAACTAGCGGGAGGGCCGGCTACGAATGAGCAGTTCTTC	CASSPQLAGGPATNEQFF
TRBD2	TRBV25-1	TRBJ2-1	.	TGTGCCAGCAGTGACTCCGGGAGGCCCTACAATGAGCAGTTCTTC	CASSDSGRPYNEQFF
TRBD1	TRBV29-1	TRBJ1-3	.	TGCAGCGTTGGACAGGGGGCGGTAGGAAACACCATATATTTT	CSVGQGAVGNTIYF
.	TRBV28	TRBJ1-2	.	TGTGCCAGCAGTTTGGGCGGGAAAACGTATGGCTACACCTTC	CASSLGGKTYGYTF
TRBD2	TRBV18	TRBJ2-3	once	TGTGCCAGCTCACCCTTAGCGGGAGTAAGGGATACGCAGTATTTT	CASSPLAGVRDTQYF
.	TRBV7-9	TRBJ2-1	.	TGTGCCAGCAGCCTATACAGAAATCAGTTCTTC	CASSLYRNQFF
TRBD1	TRBV18	TRBJ2-1	few	TGTGCCAGCACAAGACGACAGGGGTCTGAGCAGTTCTTC	CASTRRQGSEQFF
.	TRBV29-1	TRBJ1-4	.	TGCAGCGTTGTACGGACAGATAATGAAAAACTGTTTTTT	CSVVRTDNEKLFF
.	TRBV5-6	TRBJ1-1	.	TGTGCCAGCAGCTTGGAAACGGGGATCACTGAAGCTTTCTTT	CASSLETGITEAFF
.	TRBV29-1	TRBJ2-1	.	TGCAGCGTTGTTATGGGACAAAGCTCCTACAATGAGCAGTTCTTC	CSVVMGQSSYNEQFF
.	TRBV28	TRBJ2-3	.	TGTGCCAGCAGTTTTAGTCGGAGCACAGATACGCAGTATTTT	CASSFSRSTDTQYF
TRBD2	TRBV5-5	TRBJ2-5	.	TGTGCCAGCAGCTCCGGGGGGCCAACTAGCGGGAGTGGGGGGACCCAGTACTTC	CASSSGGPTSGSGGTQYF
TRBD1	TRBV18	TRBJ1-1	.	TGTGCCAGCTCATATGGGACAGGGACGGAAGCTTTCTTT	CASSYGTGTEAFF
TRBD1	TRBV28	TRBJ2-1	.	TGTGCCAGCTGGACAGGGAGCTCCTACAATGAGCAGTTCTTC	CASWTGSSYNEQFF
.	TRBV7-2	TRBJ2-7	.	TGTGCCAGCAGCTTACACAGGATCCCTTCCTACGAGCAGTACTTC	CASSLHRIPSYEQYF
TRBD2	TRBV4-2	TRBJ2-2	.	TGTGCCAGCAGCCAAGAGCCTAGCGGGGGAGGTACCGGGGAGCTGTTTTTT	CASSQEPSGGGTGELFF
TRBD2	TRBV5-4	TRBJ2-1	.	TGTGCCAGCAGCGTAGCGGGAGGGTACAATGAGCAGTTCTTC	CASSVAGGYNEQFF
TRBD1	TRBV5-4	TRBJ1-5	.	TGTGCCAGCAGCTCCGGGACAGGGGGTCTAAGCAATCAGCCCCAGCATTTT	CASSSGTGGLSNQPQHF
.	TRBV6-1	TRBJ1-5	.	TGTGCCAGCAGCGCAGGGAATAGCAATCAGCCCCAGCATTTT	CASSAGNSNQPQHF